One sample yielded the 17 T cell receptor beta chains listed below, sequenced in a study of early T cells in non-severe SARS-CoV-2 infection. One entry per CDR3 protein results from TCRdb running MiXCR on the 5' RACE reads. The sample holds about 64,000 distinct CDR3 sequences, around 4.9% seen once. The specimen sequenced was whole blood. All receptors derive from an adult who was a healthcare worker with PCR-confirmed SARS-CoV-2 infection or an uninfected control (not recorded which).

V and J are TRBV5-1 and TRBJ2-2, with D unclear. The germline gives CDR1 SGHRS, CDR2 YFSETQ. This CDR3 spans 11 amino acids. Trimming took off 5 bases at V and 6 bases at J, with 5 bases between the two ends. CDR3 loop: CASRGSGELFF. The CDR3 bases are TGCGCCAGCAGGGGATCCGGGGAGCTGTTTTTT.

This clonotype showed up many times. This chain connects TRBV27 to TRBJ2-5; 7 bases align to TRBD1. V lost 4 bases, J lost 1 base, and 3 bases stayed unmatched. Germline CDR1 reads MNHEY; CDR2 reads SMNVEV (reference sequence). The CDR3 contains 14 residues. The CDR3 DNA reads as TGTGCCAGCAGTTCGGACAGGCTCCAAGAGACCCAGTACTTC. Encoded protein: CASSSDRLQETQYF.

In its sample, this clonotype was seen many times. CDR3 sequence: CSVDPGGHGYTF. CDR3 sequence (DNA): TGCAGCGTTGACCCGGGAGGTCATGGCTACACCTTC. The J gene is TRBJ1-2, the V gene TRBV29-1; D unresolved. Germline V gene lookup returns CDR1 SQVTM and CDR2 ANQGSEA. The V end lost 3 bases, the J end lost 6 bases, and 11 bases lay between the germline ends. CDR3 length equals 12 residues.

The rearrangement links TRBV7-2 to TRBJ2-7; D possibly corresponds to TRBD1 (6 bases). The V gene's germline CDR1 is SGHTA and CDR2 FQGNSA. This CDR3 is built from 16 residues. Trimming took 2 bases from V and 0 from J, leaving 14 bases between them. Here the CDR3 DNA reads TGTGCCAGCAGCTTATATTTAGGACAGCACTCCTACGAGCAGTACTTC. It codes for CASSLYLGQHSYEQYF.

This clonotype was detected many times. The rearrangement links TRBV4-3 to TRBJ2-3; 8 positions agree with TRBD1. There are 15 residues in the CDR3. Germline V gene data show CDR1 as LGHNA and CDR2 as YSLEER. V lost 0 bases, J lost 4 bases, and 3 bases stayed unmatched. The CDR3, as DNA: TGCGCCAGCAGCCAAGAGTCAGGGGGCGCAGATACGCAGTATTTT. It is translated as CASSQESGGADTQYF.

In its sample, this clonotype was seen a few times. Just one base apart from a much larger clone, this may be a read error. CDR3: CAGSRVYAAFF. CDR3 DNA sequence: TGTGCCGGCAGTCGGGTCTATGCAGCTTTCTTT. This chain connects TRBV7-9 to TRBJ1-1; D unresolved. Germline loops: CDR1 SEHNR, CDR2 FQNEAQ (reference sequence). The CDR3 spans 11 residues.

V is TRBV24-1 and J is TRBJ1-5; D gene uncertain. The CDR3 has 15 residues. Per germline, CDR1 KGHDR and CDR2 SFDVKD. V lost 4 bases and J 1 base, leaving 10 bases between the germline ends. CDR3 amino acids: CATSESRGSNQPQHF. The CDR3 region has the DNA TGTGCCACCAGTGAATCGCGAGGGAGCAATCAGCCCCAGCATTTT.

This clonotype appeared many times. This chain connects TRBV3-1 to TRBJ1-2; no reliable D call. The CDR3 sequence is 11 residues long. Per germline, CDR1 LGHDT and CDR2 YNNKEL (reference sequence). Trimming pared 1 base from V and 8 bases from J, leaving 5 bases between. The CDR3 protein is CASSQVSGYTF. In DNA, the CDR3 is TGTGCCAGCAGCCAAGTTTCCGGCTACACCTTC.

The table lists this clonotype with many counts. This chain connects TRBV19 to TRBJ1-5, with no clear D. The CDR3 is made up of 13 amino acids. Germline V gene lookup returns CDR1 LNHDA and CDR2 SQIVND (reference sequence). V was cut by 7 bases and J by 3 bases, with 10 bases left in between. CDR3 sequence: CASKGKLNQPQHF. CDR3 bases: TGTGCCAGTAAAGGAAAACTCAATCAGCCCCAGCATTTT.

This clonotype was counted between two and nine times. The CDR3 here is CASSYGARAFF. For the CDR3, the DNA is TGTGCCAGCAGTTACGGTGCGCGGGCTTTCTTT. V usage is TRBV6-5 and J usage is TRBJ1-1; D remains ambiguous. This CDR3 comprises 11 residues. Germline V gene lookup returns CDR1 MNHEY and CDR2 SVGAGI. The germline V and J ends were trimmed by 2 bases and 11 bases, with 9 bases remaining between them.

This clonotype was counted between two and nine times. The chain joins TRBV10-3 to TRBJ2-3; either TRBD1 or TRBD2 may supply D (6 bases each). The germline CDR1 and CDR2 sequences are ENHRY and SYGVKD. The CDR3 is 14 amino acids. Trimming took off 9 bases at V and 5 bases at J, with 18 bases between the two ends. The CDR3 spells CAMAPRLGGDTQYF. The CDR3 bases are TGTGCCATGGCCCCGAGACTAGGGGGAGATACGCAGTATTTT.

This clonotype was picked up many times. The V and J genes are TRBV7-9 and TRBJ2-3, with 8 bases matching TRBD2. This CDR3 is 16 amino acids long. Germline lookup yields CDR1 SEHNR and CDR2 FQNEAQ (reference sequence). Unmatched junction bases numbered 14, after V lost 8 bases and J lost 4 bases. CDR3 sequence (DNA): TGTGCCAGCCATAAGCCAACGGGAGGGGAGCCAGATACGCAGTATTTT. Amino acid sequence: CASHKPTGGEPDTQYF.

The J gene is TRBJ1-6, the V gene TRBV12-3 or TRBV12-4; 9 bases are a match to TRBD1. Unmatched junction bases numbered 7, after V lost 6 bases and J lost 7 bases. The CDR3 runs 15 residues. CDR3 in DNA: TGTGCCAGCAGGTTCCGACAGGGGGTAAATTCACCCCTCCACTTT. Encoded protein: CASRFRQGVNSPLHF.

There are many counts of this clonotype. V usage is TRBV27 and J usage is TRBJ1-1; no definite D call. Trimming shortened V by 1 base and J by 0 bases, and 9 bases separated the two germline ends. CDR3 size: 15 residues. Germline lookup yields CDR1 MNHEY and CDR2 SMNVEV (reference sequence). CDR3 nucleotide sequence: TGTGCCAGCAGTTTATTTGGGTTTCTGAACACTGAAGCTTTCTTT. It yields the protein CASSLFGFLNTEAFF.

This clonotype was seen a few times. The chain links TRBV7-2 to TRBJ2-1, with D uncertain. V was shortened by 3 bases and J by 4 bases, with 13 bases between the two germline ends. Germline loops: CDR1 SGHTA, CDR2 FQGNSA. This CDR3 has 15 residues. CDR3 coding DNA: TGTGCCAGCAGCTTTGGCAACAGTCTATACAATGAGCAGTTCTTC. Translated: CASSFGNSLYNEQFF. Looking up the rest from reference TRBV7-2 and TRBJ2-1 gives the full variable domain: GAGVSQSPSNKVTEKGKDVELRCDPISGHTALYWYRQSLGQGLEFLIYFQGNSAPDKSGLPSDRFSAERTGGSVSTLTIQRTQQEDSAVYLCASSFGNSLYNEQFFGPGTRLTVL.

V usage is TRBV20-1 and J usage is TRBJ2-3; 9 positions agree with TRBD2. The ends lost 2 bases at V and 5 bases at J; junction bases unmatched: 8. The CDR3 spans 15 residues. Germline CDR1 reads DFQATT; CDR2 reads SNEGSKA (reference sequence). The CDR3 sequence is CSARLAGEVKDTQYF. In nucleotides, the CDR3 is TGCAGTGCTAGATTAGCGGGAGAGGTAAAAGATACGCAGTATTTT.

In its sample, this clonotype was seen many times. This CDR3 reads CASSPDGTNEKLFF. The CDR3 DNA sequence: TGCGCCAGCAGCCCGGACGGAACTAATGAAAAACTGTTTTTT. J is TRBJ1-4 and V is TRBV5-1; the D is unclear. The CDR3 runs 14 residues. Trimming shortened V by 4 bases and J by 1 base, and 8 bases separated the two germline ends. Germline lookup yields CDR1 SGHRS and CDR2 YFSETQ.